The present T cell receptor beta chain was sequenced within a study of T cells in Graves' hyperthyroidism and ophthalmopathy (dated by TCRdb to the late 2010s). As for the study more broadly: Peripheral blood samples were taken at the time of initial diagnosis, prior to any treatment. TCR Vbeta CDR3 sequencing of 130 to 150 peripheral blood samples (over 40 ophthalmopathy, roughly 72 hyperthyroidism and roughly 17 progressor patients) is reported in the paper. The 75 to 100 discovery patients were randomly split 7:3 into training and test sets. Prospective prediction of ophthalmopathy was tested in an independent validation cohort of 18 to 20 hyperthyroidism patients and roughly 16 patients who later progressed to ophthalmopathy. A discovery cohort of roughly 100 patients, approximately 45 with Graves' ophthalmopathy and approximately 60 with stable Graves' hyperthyroidism, was used to find distinguishing TCR V-J signatures. In several Graves' hyperthyroidism patients, the study also compared T-cell repertoires from thyroid tissue with T-cell repertoires from blood. Once sampling was done, hyperthyroidism patients were given methimazole at a starting dose of 30 mg daily, whereas ophthalmopathy patients were given high-dose intravenous methylprednisolone. What the authors observed across the whole study: Most expanded thyroid clonotypes (frequency above 0.001) were also detected in blood, a finding suggesting that blood repertoires may reflect thyroid immune responses. In cross-validation, a model built on a 13 V-J signature told ophthalmopathy apart from stable hyperthyroidism with 87.88% sensitivity and roughly 83% specificity, and in testing the same model reached 80%/75%. Sample size was not statistically predetermined, and blinding of investigators to group allocation was not performed. During validation, the model predicted progression to ophthalmopathy a median of approximately 6.5 months ahead of onset, with almost 71% sensitivity and about 75% specificity.

On this clonotype itself: Its target antigen remains unknown. No per-base quality is available; no much larger clone lies one base away.

Moderately to severely active disease, a Clinical Activity Score of at least 3, a NOSPECS grade of at least 4, and a duration under 3 months were present in ophthalmopathy patients. Any patient with an uncontrolled infection, another autoimmune disease, pregnancy or lactation was excluded. Diagnoses were based on clinical symptoms, serum thyroxine and TRAb, thyroid ultrasound and orbital computed tomography. PBMCs were isolated from about 10 ml of fresh peripheral blood by Ficoll-Paque density gradient centrifugation. Trizol reagent was used to extract total RNA, and RNA quality was then checked on an Agilent 2100 Bioanalyzer. The germline V and J ends show losses of 6 bases and 8 bases respectively, and no gene match explains 5 bases of the junction. Taken from the germline V gene, the CDR1 and CDR2 loops are SNHLY and FYNNEI. Including the terminal cysteine and phenylalanine, the CDR3 comprises 12 residues. Only the CDR3 region is kept as DNA, spanning 36 bases read in frame from base 1.

The TCR beta CDR3 regions were amplified from RNA transcripts. For the first round of RT-PCR on the TCR CDR3, the HTBI primer set was used together with the Qiagen OneStep RT-PCR kit. The libraries were constructed in a second round of multiplex PCR and then size-selected and purified. Sequencing of the libraries was done on an Illumina HiSeq2000 using paired-end 100 bp reads. From the authors' description of their analysis: Raw data were processed with SOAPnuke, discarding reads with adapters, uncalled bases, mean Phred below 15, or no exact constant-primer or identifier match. High-quality paired reads were merged using COPE v1.2.5, and each unique nucleotide sequence was defined as a clonotype. Clonotypes were aligned to IMGT TRBV, TRBD and TRBJ reference segments using MiTCR v1.1. Analysis was restricted to V-J combinations with a frequency above 0.0001, which covered 99.2% of repertoires. The TCS score was defined as the ratio of F50 (clonal expansion) to E x V (chaos), calculated using BLOSUM62-based TCRdist between CDR3 peptides within each V-J. Welch's t-statistics and random forest reduced around 520 V-J features to roughly 13, which were used in a naive Bayes classifier (R e1071). The public reads were reprocessed in TCRdb via fastp at Q25 and MiXCR, keeping in-frame beta chains. CDR3 protein sequences are deduplicated, and each keeps its most common genes and DNA. These V and J calls rely on TCRdb rather than the paper's analysis. This sample has about 600,000 distinct CDR3 sequences in its table, and roughly 15% of those were observed once. The ten largest account for 2.5% to 4% of the sample.

The rearrangement combines TRBV2 with TRBJ1-2; 8 nucleotides in the junction match TRBD1. The clonotype comes from a middle-aged woman with Graves' ophthalmopathy. The sample taken for sequencing was blood. The sequenced DNA: TGTGCCAGCAGCTTGGACAGGGTAGGCTACACCTTC. The translation is CASSLDRVGYTF.